These 10 T cell receptor beta chains share one sample of origin, sequenced in a study of kidney transplant recipient with SARS-CoV-2 infection (dated by TCRdb to the early 2020s). Instrument on record: Illumina MiSeq. TCRdb trimmed the raw reads at Q25, called clones with MiXCR and kept productive beta chains. Entries are consolidated by CDR3 protein sequence, retaining the most common genes and DNA. Recorded for this sample are under 250,000 distinct CDR3 sequences; 29% of them occurred a single time. 7% to 8% of the sample belongs to the ten largest clones. The time point label corresponds to: pre-pandemic baseline sample and day 111 after first positive SARS-CoV-2 test. The sequences come from a blood sample, collected at baseline and on day 111 from a kidney transplant recipient. The receptor set was obtained from a male patient in his 30s who had COVID-19 and was a kidney transplant recipient. Post transplant, some T cells may arise from the graft donor.

This clonotype was observed many times. The rearrangement joins TRBV6-5 to TRBJ1-2; no definite D call. The CDR3 totals 17 residues. CDR1 is MNHEY and CDR2 is SVGAGI in the germline V gene. The V end was cut by 5 bases, the J end by 4 bases, with 23 bases between. The DNA of the CDR3 is TGTGCCAGCAGTGCTACGATGGAATGTAGAAAGACCTATGGCTACACCTTC. Amino acid sequence: CASSATMECRKTYGYTF.

This clonotype was seen at least ten times. The chain couples TRBV3-1 to TRBJ1-2; D call uncertain. Germline assignment: CDR1 LGHDT and CDR2 YNNKEL (reference sequence). The CDR3 runs 17 residues. V lost 4 bases, J lost 4 bases, and 22 bases lay in between. The CDR3 DNA reads TGTGCCAGCAGCCGGTTTAGCACCCTTCGAAAGACCTATGGCTACACCTTC. Its protein product is CASSRFSTLRKTYGYTF.

This clonotype was detected many times. The junction and the germline gene differ at one end; a read error may be behind it. The chain links TRBV12-3 or TRBV12-4 to TRBJ2-5; D is ambiguous. The CDR3 has 15 amino acids. The CDR3 DNA sequence: TGTGCCAGCAGCTTAGCTGGTCGCGACCAAGAGACCCAGTACTTC. Protein product: CASSLAGRDQETQYF.

The chain couples TRBV8-2 to TRBJ2-6. TRBV8-2 is a known pseudogene. This CDR3 has 17 amino acids. CDR3 amino acids: CGRPSRITQSRSNVLTF. CDR3 DNA: TGTGGCAGGCCGAGTAGGATAACACAAAGTCGGTCCAACGTCCTGACTTTC.

This clonotype was counted many times. The J gene is TRBJ1-1, the V gene TRBV3-1; D uncertain. Trimming removed 5 bases at V and 4 bases at J, with 23 bases between. Germline V gives CDR1 LGHDT, CDR2 YNNKEL (reference sequence). The CDR3 runs 17 residues. The CDR3: CASSIATPISIRTEAFF. The CDR3 DNA reads TGTGCCAGCAGCATCGCAACTCCCATTTCAATTCGCACTGAAGCTTTCTTT.

Regarding this clonotype: A read error may be the cause here, since a much bigger clone is one base away. The CDR3 nucleotides read TGTGCCAGCAGTCCAAGGCCTAGCGAGCACACCGGGGAGCTGTTTTTT. This sequence encodes CASSPRPSEHTGELFF. The V call is TRBV27, the J call TRBJ2-2, with D tentatively TRBD2 (6 bases). Germline V CDR1 and CDR2: MNHEY, SMNVEV (reference sequence). CDR3 size: 16 residues. Trimming took off 5 bases at V and 3 bases at J, with 16 bases between the two ends.

This clonotype was observed a few times. The chain recombines TRBV20-1 with TRBJ2-2, with a weak D call TRBD2 (5 bases). The CDR3 is made up of 14 amino acids. CDR1 and CDR2 from the germline V gene are DFQATT and SNEGSKA (reference sequence). Trimming took 0 bases from V and 6 from J, leaving 11 bases between them. The CDR3, as DNA: TGCAGTGCTAGAGATCGGACTCGTCCCGGGGAGCTGTTTTTT. Translating gives CSARDRTRPGELFF.

On this clonotype: This may arise from a read error, as a much more abundant clone is one base away. The chain is built from TRBV12-3 or TRBV12-4 and TRBJ1-4; TRBD1 matches 7 bases. The CDR3 extends over 14 amino acids. This chain's CDR3 is CANSLRQGSEKLFF. The CDR3 bases are TGTGCCAACAGTTTAAGACAGGGCAGCGAAAAACTGTTTTTT.

This clonotype was seen at least ten times. The chain is built from TRBV7-9 and TRBJ1-2; D uncertain. The germline CDR1 and CDR2 sequences are SEHNR and FQNEAQ (reference sequence). The CDR3 is 17 residues long. V was pared by 5 bases and J by 4 bases, with 23 bases between. DNA of the CDR3: TGTGCCAGCAGCGATAGGCCATACCATGGAAAGACCTATGGCTACACCTTC. Protein: CASSDRPYHGKTYGYTF.

This clonotype was counted only a few times. This sequence joins TRBV5-3 and TRBJ1-2, with D unresolved. TRBV5-3 is treated as an ORF (open reading frame) with a function not yet certain. The CDR3 spans 16 residues. V lost 7 bases and J 4 bases, leaving 23 bases between the germline ends. Here the CDR3 reads CARFAGVVRKTYGYTF. DNA for the CDR3: TGTGCCAGATTTGCGGGAGTGGTGAGAAAGACCTATGGCTACACCTTC.